Presented here are 8 T cell receptor beta chains from one specimen sequenced in a study of T cells in Graves' hyperthyroidism and ophthalmopathy. RNA transcripts provided the source from which TCR beta CDR3 regions were amplified. Initially, a first-round RT-PCR of the TCR CDR3 employed the HTBI primer set. TCRdb ran MiXCR on the multiplex PCR reads and lists one entry per CDR3 protein. The sample consists of fewer than 800,000 distinct CDR3 sequences, 16% of them appearing once. The sample consisted of blood. These receptors originate from a man between 18 and 29 years old with Graves' hyperthyroidism.

This clonotype appeared many times. V and J are TRBV7-3 and TRBJ2-3; D gene ambiguous. Per the germline V gene, CDR1 is SGHTA and CDR2 is FQGTGA. The CDR3 has 13 residues. The V end was cut by 6 bases, the J end by 6 bases, with 13 bases between. The CDR3 DNA is TGTGCCAGCAGTTTTACGTCCGGGGATACGCAGTATTTT. This gives the protein CASSFTSGDTQYF.

V usage is TRBV19 and J usage is TRBJ1-6, with D possibly matching TRBD1 (5 bases). Germline V gene data show CDR1 as LNHDA and CDR2 as SQIVND (reference sequence). The V and J ends lost 3 bases and 7 bases respectively, with 10 bases between them. The CDR3 totals 14 residues. The CDR3 protein is CASSIGAGNSPLHF. DNA for the CDR3: TGTGCCAGTAGTATCGGGGCCGGGAATTCACCCCTCCACTTT. The variable domain in full, completed from reference TRBV19 and TRBJ1-6, reads DGGITQSPKYLFRKEGQNVTLSCEQNLNHDAMYWYRQDPGQGLRLIYYSQIVNDFQKGDIAEGYSVSREKKESFPLTVTSAQKNPTAFYLCASSIGAGNSPLHFGNGTRLTVT.

This clonotype was counted many times. As DNA, the CDR3 is TGTGCCAGCAGTTTATCAGGGGGTATCTCCTACGAGCAGTACTTC. Amino acid sequence: CASSLSGGISYEQYF. The genes are TRBV28 and TRBJ2-7, with 7 nucleotides matching TRBD1. The CDR3 extends over 15 amino acids. Looked up from germline, CDR1 is MDHEN and CDR2 is SYDVKM. Trimming removed 1 base from V and 0 bases from J; junction bases left unmatched: 3.

This clonotype was picked up a small number of times. J is TRBJ2-1 and V is TRBV20-1; D gene uncertain. The CDR3 sequence is 11 residues long. Germline V CDR1 and CDR2: DFQATT, SNEGSKA (reference sequence). V was cut by 1 base and J by 5 bases, with 3 bases left in between. The CDR3 coding sequence is TGCAGTGCTAGAGGGAACAATGAGCAGTTCTTC. It is translated as CSARGNNEQFF.

The rearrangement uses TRBV5-4 and TRBJ2-1, with a weak D call TRBD2 (5 bases). CDR1 and CDR2 from the germline V gene are SGHNT and YYREEE (reference sequence). Trimming removed 6 bases from V and 5 bases from J, with 15 bases in between. The CDR3 contains 14 residues. CDR3: CASTGQAVNNEQFF. CDR3 sequence (DNA): TGTGCCAGCACCGGCCAAGCGGTGAACAATGAGCAGTTCTTC.

This clonotype has only a few counts. The V and J genes are TRBV19 and TRBJ2-7, with 10 positions matching TRBD1. Germline V gene lookup returns CDR1 LNHDA and CDR2 SQIVND (reference sequence). V lost 3 bases to trimming and J lost 6 bases; unmatched junction nucleotides: 8. The CDR3 contains 15 residues. CDR3 protein: CASSIWPGQGTEQYF. In DNA, the CDR3 is TGTGCCAGTAGTATCTGGCCGGGACAGGGGACCGAGCAGTACTTC.

Points on this clonotype: A much larger clone lies one base from this, so it may be a read error. The CDR3 spells CASSYREDQPQHF. DNA for the CDR3: TGTGCCAGCAGTTACAGGGAAGATCAGCCCCAGCATTTT. The gene calls are TRBV6-5 and TRBJ1-5; D unclear. The CDR3 has 13 residues. Trimming cost V 2 bases and J 5 bases, with 7 bases left between them. Germline V gives CDR1 MNHEY, CDR2 SVGAGI.

The chain joins TRBV19 to TRBJ1-5; TRBD1 aligns across 9 bases. V was pared by 1 base and J by 2 bases, with 6 bases of the junction left unmatched. Germline lookup yields CDR1 LNHDA and CDR2 SQIVND (reference sequence). The CDR3 is made up of 17 amino acids. CDR3 sequence (DNA): TGTGCCAGTAGTATAGTAACAGGGGGCTTCGGCAATCAGCCCCAGCATTTT. Translation: CASSIVTGGFGNQPQHF. Full variable domain (remainder filled in from reference TRBV19 and TRBJ1-5): DGGITQSPKYLFRKEGQNVTLSCEQNLNHDAMYWYRQDPGQGLRLIYYSQIVNDFQKGDIAEGYSVSREKKESFPLTVTSAQKNPTAFYLCASSIVTGGFGNQPQHFGDGTRLSIL.